This TCR beta chain was documented in a study of shared T cell receptors in the human thymus. Sequenced by immunoSEQ multiplex PCR; TCRdb stores in-frame clones only, minus some. Of roughly 660,000 clones listed, approximately 90% were seen once; the top ten hold around 0.0099%. Losses at the gene ends were 6 bases for V and 8 bases for J; bases not matched to a gene: 9. CDR3 length: 14 amino acids. In germline, CDR1 is MNHEY, CDR2 SVGAGI. The same data also contributed to another study, on human thymus T cells. That study adds: Congenital heart defects were the reason for the corrective surgery that the donors, healthy Finnish infants, were having. Resections were taken during corrective heart surgery, and the thymus tissue came from these. Repertoires sampled from thymus and blood appeared biased in V and J gene usage. Overlap was high between thymic repertoires from unrelated individuals, as reported in related research.

The specimen sequenced was thymocytes. This TCR was recovered from a boy in the first two years of life with a congenital heart defect. V gene TRBV6-5 combines with J gene TRBJ2-1, with 8 bases identical to TRBD1. The CDR3 region has the DNA TGTGCCAGCAGCCACACGGACAGGGTCTATGAGCAGTTCTTC. It is translated as CASSHTDRVYEQFF.